Listed here are 17 T cell receptor beta chains from one sample, sequenced in a study of beta chain features in type 1 diabetes. Study conclusions and caveats: People with Type 1 diabetes carried modestly yet significantly shorter TCRB CDR3s in all four CD4+ subsets.

Their cognate antigens are unknown. The sequenced template was cDNA made from the entire isolated RNA. Method: immunoSEQ multiplex PCR; TCRdb's copy keeps in-frame clones and lacks some. The table includes a few hundred thousand clones, roughly 9.8% detected once. Material for sequencing was central memory CD4+ T cells from blood. The receptors shown here come from a man aged 25 to 40 with type 1 diabetes.

This clone showed up just a few times. V and J are TRBV11-2 and TRBJ1-3; a weak D match, TRBD1 (5 bases). V dropped 5 bases and J dropped 2 bases, with 16 bases sitting between them. The germline gives CDR1 SGHAT, CDR2 FQNNGV. This CDR3 spans 16 amino acids. As DNA, the CDR3 is TGTGCCAGCAGCCCATGGGGTGGGGGACCTGGAAACACCATATATTTT. Translation gives CASSPWGGGPGNTIYF. Based on the CDR3 plus reference TRBV11-2 and TRBJ1-3, the full variable domain is EAGVAQSPRYKIIEKRQSVAFWCNPISGHATLYWYQQILGQGPKLLIQFQNNGVVDDSQLPKDRFSAERLKGVDSTLKIQPAKLEDSAVYLCASSPWGGGPGNTIYFGEGSWLTVV.

V is TRBV19 and J is TRBJ2-1; D possibly corresponds to TRBD2 (6 bases). Trimming took off 4 bases at V and 5 bases at J, with 18 bases between the two ends. The V gene's germline CDR1 is LNHDA and CDR2 SQIVND (reference sequence). The CDR3 extends over 16 amino acids. This CDR3 reads CASSRTGVATNNEQFF. The CDR3 bases are TGTGCCAGTAGTAGAACGGGAGTAGCGACAAACAATGAGCAGTTCTTC. Full variable domain (outside the CDR3, taken from reference TRBV19 and TRBJ2-1): DGGITQSPKYLFRKEGQNVTLSCEQNLNHDAMYWYRQDPGQGLRLIYYSQIVNDFQKGDIAEGYSVSREKKESFPLTVTSAQKNPTAFYLCASSRTGVATNNEQFFGPGTRLTVL.

This clone was seen more than once but under ten times. CDR3: CASSLQASGSHEQFF. CDR3 sequence (DNA): TGTGCCAGCAGTTTGCAGGCTAGCGGGAGTCATGAGCAGTTCTTC. The rearrangement uses TRBV28 and TRBJ2-1; 10 bases fit TRBD2. CDR1 and CDR2 (germline): MDHEN, SYDVKM. The trim removed 3 bases at V and 8 bases at J, leaving 7 bases unmatched. The CDR3 runs to 15 residues. The full variable domain, in which reference TRBV28 and TRBJ2-1 provide the parts outside the CDR3, is DVKVTQSSRYLVKRTGEKVFLECVQDMDHENMFWYRQDPGLGLRLIYFSYDVKMKEKGDIPEGYSVSREKKERFSLILESASTNQTSMYLCASSLQASGSHEQFFGPGTRLTVL.

This chain links TRBV5-1 with TRBJ2-7; D perhaps matches TRBD1 (5 bases). The ends were cut back, 4 bases at V and 1 base at J, with 18 bases in the middle. In germline, CDR1 is SGHRS, CDR2 YFSETQ. The CDR3 covers 16 residues. The CDR3 sequence: CASSMKTEGGSYEQYF. The DNA for the CDR3 is TGCGCCAGCAGCATGAAGACAGAAGGCGGTTCCTACGAGCAGTACTTC.

This clone showed up just once. The chain uses TRBV27 and TRBJ1-1; D call uncertain. The CDR3 has 14 residues. Trimming left V 1 base short and J 3 bases short, with 9 bases between. Germline CDR1 MNHEY, CDR2 SMNVEV (reference sequence). CDR3 in DNA: TGTGCCAGCAGTTTATTTGGGAAATACACTGAAGCTTTCTTT. This gives the protein CASSLFGKYTEAFF.

This clone was observed at least ten times. This chain links TRBV2 with TRBJ2-2; D call uncertain. The CDR3 sequence is 11 residues long. Germline CDR1 and CDR2: SNHLY and FYNNEI. V lost 9 bases and J lost 6, with 8 bases in between. The CDR3 reads CARGLAGELFF. The DNA for the CDR3 is TGTGCCAGAGGGTTGGCCGGGGAGCTGTTTTTT.

The table lists this clone with many counts. This chain links TRBV7-8 with TRBJ2-7; 7 bases fit TRBD2. The CDR3 spans 13 residues. The V segment lost 7 bases and the J segment 2 bases; nucleotides outside the gene matches: 5. The germline V gene has CDR1 SGHVS and CDR2 FQNEAQ. CDR3 bases: TGTGCCAGCATTGCGGGAGTAACCTACGAGCAGTACTTC. This encodes CASIAGVTYEQYF.

This clone has only a few counts. The rearrangement uses TRBV7-2 and TRBJ1-2, with no clear D. In germline, CDR1 is SGHTA, CDR2 FQGNSA. With 2 bases removed from V and 0 bases from J, the gap between germline ends came to 7 bases. The CDR3 contains 14 residues. Written as DNA, the CDR3 is TGTGCCAGCAGCTTACTCACAGCTAACTATGGCTACACCTTC. Translated, it gives CASSLLTANYGYTF.

This clone has a handful of counts. The chain carries TRBV30 and TRBJ1-4, with D possibly TRBD1 on 6 matching bases. Per germline, CDR1 GTSNPN and CDR2 SVGIG (reference sequence). V lost 3 bases, J lost 7 bases, and 12 bases lay in between. This CDR3 has 13 residues. Here the CDR3 DNA reads TGTGCCTGGAGCGACAGGCGGGGTGAAAAACTGTTTTTT. It specifies CAWSDRRGEKLFF.

The table lists this clone with many counts. The chain recombines TRBV5-4 with TRBJ2-2; 12 nucleotides agree with TRBD1. The length of the CDR3 is 14 residues. Germline assignment: CDR1 SGHNT and CDR2 YYREEE (reference sequence). The ends lost 5 bases at V and 6 bases at J; junction bases unmatched: 2. As DNA, the CDR3 is TGTGCCAGCAGGCGGGACAGGGGGCCCGGGGAGCTGTTTTTT. Translated: CASRRDRGPGELFF. Complete variable domain (other parts from reference TRBV5-4 and TRBJ2-2): ETGVTQSPTHLIKTRGQQVTLRCSSQSGHNTVSWYQQALGQGPQFIFQYYREEENGRGNFPPRFSGLQFPNYSSELNVNALELDDSALYLCASRRDRGPGELFFGEGSRLTVL.

This clone has a handful of counts. V and J are TRBV2 and TRBJ2-1; D is unclear. The CDR3 has 15 amino acids. The V end was cut by 6 bases, the J end by 0 bases, with 12 bases between. The germline V gene has CDR1 SNHLY and CDR2 FYNNEI. The CDR3 spells CASSADVISYNEQFF. CDR3 DNA: TGTGCCAGCAGCGCGGACGTTATCTCCTACAATGAGCAGTTCTTC.

The chain recombines TRBV29-1 with TRBJ1-1; D gene ambiguous. Germline V gene sequence: CDR1 SQVTM, CDR2 ANQGSEA. V lost 3 bases and J 5 bases, leaving 10 bases between the germline ends. The CDR3 has 12 residues. Written as DNA, the CDR3 is TGCAGCGTTGAGGGAGACTTAACTGAAGCTTTCTTT. This sequence encodes CSVEGDLTEAFF.

The chain has TRBV2 and TRBJ2-2, with 8 bases lining up with TRBD2. CDR3 length equals 15 residues. The ends lost 4 bases at V and 4 bases at J; junction bases unmatched: 5. Germline CDR1 reads SNHLY; CDR2 reads FYNNEI. In DNA, the CDR3 is TGTGCCAGCAGTGGTCGGGGGGGCGTCACCGGGGAGCTGTTTTTT. The encoded protein is CASSGRGGVTGELFF.

This clone occurred a few times. The chain is built from TRBV14 and TRBJ2-7, with 9 bases aligning to TRBD1. The CDR3 covers 16 residues. Germline V gene lookup returns CDR1 SGHDN and CDR2 FVKESK. The ends lost 1 base at V and 0 bases at J; junction bases unmatched: 4. CDR3: CASSQGGTGLSYEQYF. In nucleotides, the CDR3 is TGTGCCAGCAGCCAAGGCGGGACAGGGCTCTCCTACGAGCAGTACTTC.

The sample holds a few counts of this clone. The chain recombines TRBV27 with TRBJ1-5; a weak D match, TRBD1 (6 bases). Deletions cut 5 bases from V and 0 bases from J, with 14 bases between. This CDR3 spans 16 amino acids. Germline V lookup: CDR1 MNHEY, CDR2 SMNVEV (reference sequence). The CDR3 here is CASSPEGVVSNQPQHF. The CDR3 DNA reads TGTGCCAGCAGTCCCGAGGGGGTGGTTAGCAATCAGCCCCAGCATTTT.

This clone was found many times. The chain uses TRBV2 and TRBJ2-5; D is perhaps TRBD1 or TRBD2 (5 bases each). Trimming pared 7 bases from V and 5 bases from J, leaving 14 bases between. The CDR3 runs to 13 residues. Looked up from germline, CDR1 is SNHLY and CDR2 is FYNNEI. CDR3 DNA: TGTGCCAGCAAGAGGGGCGCAGGGGAGACCCAGTACTTC. Its translation is CASKRGAGETQYF.

A few counts support this clone. Mismatch with germline at one junction end may stem from a read error. The chain employs TRBV6-5 and TRBJ2-4; a weak D match, TRBD1 (6 bases). Germline-derived CDR1 and CDR2 are MNHEY and SVGAGI. The CDR3 is made up of 14 amino acids. The CDR3, as DNA: TGTGCCAGCAGTGAAGTTAGGGACAAAGACATTCAGTACTTC. Amino acid sequence: CASSEVRDKDIQYF.